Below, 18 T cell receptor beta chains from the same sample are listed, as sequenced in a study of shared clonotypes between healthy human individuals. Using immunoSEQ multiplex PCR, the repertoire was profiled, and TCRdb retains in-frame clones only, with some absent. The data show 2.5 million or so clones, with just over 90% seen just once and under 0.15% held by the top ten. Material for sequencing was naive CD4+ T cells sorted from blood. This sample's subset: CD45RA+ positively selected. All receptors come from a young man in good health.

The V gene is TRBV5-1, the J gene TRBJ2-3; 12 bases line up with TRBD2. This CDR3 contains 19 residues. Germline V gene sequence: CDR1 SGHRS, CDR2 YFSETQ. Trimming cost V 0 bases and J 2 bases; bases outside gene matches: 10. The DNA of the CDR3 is TGCGCCAGCAGCTTGGTCACTAGCGGGGGGCTTACCTACACAGATACGCAGTATTTT. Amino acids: CASSLVTSGGLTYTDTQYF.

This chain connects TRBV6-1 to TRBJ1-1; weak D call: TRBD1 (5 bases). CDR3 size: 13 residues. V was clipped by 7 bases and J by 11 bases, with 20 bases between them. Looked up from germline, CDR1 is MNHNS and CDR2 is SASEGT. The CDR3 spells CASTQEGPGRAFF. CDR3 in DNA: TGTGCCAGCACCCAAGAGGGGCCGGGGAGGGCTTTCTTT.

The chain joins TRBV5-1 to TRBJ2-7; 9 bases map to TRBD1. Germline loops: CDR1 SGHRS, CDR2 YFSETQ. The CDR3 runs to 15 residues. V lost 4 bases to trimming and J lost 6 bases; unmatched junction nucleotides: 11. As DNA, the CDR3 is TGCGCCAGCAGCCTAGCCGGGACAGGGTTTCGCGAGCAGTACTTC. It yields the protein CASSLAGTGFREQYF.

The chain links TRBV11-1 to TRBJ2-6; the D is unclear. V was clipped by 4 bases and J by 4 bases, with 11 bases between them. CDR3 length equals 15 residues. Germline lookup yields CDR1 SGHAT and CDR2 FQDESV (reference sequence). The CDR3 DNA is TGTGCCAGCAGCTCCCACCTGCTCGGGGCCAACGTCCTGACTTTC. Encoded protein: CASSSHLLGANVLTF.

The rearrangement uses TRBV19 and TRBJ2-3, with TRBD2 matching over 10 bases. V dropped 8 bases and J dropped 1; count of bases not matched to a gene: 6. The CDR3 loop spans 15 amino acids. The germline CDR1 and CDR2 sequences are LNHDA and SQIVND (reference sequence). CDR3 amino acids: CASRSGRAGTDTQYF. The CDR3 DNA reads TGTGCCAGTCGGAGCGGGAGGGCCGGCACAGATACGCAGTATTTT.

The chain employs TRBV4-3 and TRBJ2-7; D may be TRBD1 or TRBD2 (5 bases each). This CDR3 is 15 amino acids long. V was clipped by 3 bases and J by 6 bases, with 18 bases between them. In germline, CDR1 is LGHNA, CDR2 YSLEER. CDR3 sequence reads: CASSQVGSRQGEQYF. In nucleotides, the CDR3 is TGCGCCAGCAGCCAGGTTGGGAGTAGGCAGGGCGAGCAGTACTTC.

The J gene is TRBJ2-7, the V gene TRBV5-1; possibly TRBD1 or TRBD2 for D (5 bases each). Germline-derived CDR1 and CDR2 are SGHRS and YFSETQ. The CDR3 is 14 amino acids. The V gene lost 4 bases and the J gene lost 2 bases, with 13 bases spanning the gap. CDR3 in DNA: TGCGCCAGCAGCCCGCAGGGAGTTCCCTACGAGCAGTACTTC. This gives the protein CASSPQGVPYEQYF.

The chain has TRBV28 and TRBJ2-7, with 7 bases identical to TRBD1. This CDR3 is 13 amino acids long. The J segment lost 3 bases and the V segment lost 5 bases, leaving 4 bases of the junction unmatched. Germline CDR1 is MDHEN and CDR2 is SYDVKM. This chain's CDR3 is CASSDRAGYEQYF. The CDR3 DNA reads TGTGCCAGCAGTGACAGGGCAGGCTACGAGCAGTACTTC. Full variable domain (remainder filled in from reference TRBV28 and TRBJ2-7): DVKVTQSSRYLVKRTGEKVFLECVQDMDHENMFWYRQDPGLGLRLIYFSYDVKMKEKGDIPEGYSVSREKKERFSLILESASTNQTSMYLCASSDRAGYEQYFGPGTRLTVT.

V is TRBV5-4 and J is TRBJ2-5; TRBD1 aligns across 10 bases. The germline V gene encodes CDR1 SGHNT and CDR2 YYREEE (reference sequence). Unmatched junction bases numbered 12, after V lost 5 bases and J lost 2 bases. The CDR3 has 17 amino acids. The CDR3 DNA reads TGTGCCAGCAGAAGAAATTCTAAGGACAGGGGGCAAGAGACCCAGTACTTC. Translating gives CASRRNSKDRGQETQYF.

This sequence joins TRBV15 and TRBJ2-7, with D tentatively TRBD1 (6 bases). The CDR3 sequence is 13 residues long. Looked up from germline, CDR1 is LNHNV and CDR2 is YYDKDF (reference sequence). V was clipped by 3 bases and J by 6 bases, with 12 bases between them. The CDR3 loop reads CATSSATGFEQYF. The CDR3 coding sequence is TGTGCCACCAGCAGCGCCACAGGGTTCGAGCAGTACTTC.

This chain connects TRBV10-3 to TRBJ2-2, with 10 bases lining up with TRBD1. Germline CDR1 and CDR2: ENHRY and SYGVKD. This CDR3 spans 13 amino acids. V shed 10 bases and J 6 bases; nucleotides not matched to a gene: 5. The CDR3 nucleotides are TGTGCCAGCAGGGACAGGGGCGCCGGGGAGCTGTTTTTT. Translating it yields CASRDRGAGELFF.

The DNA for the CDR3 is TGTGCCAGCAGTGGAATAACTAGCGGTTACGAGCAGTACTTC. Translation: CASSGITSGYEQYF. The chain has TRBV2 and TRBJ2-7, with 8 bases matching TRBD2. In germline, CDR1 is SNHLY, CDR2 FYNNEI. Germline trimming cut 4 bases from V and 4 bases from J; bases unmatched to any gene: 6. CDR3 length: 14 amino acids.

The CDR3 is CASSLAGTGWYGYTF. The CDR3 nucleotides read TGCGCCAGCAGCTTGGCCGGGACAGGGTGGTATGGCTACACCTTC. V usage is TRBV5-1 and J usage is TRBJ1-2, with TRBD1 identical over 9 bases. The J segment lost 5 bases and the V segment lost 0 bases, leaving 5 bases of the junction unmatched. Germline loops: CDR1 SGHRS, CDR2 YFSETQ. CDR3 size: 15 residues.

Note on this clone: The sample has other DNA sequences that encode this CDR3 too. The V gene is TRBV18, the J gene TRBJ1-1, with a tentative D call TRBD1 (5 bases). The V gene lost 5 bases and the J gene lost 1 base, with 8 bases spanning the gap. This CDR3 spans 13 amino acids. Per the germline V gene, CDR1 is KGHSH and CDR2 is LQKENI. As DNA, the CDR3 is TGTGCCAGCTCAACGGGGGGGAACACTGAAGCTTTCTTT. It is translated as CASSTGGNTEAFF.

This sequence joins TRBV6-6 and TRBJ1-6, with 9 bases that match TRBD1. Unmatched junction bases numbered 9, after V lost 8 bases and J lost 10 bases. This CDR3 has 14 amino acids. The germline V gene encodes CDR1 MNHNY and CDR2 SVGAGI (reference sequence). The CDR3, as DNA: TGTGCCAGCGACCGGGACAGGGTTTTCTCACCCCTCCACTTT. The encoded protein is CASDRDRVFSPLHF.

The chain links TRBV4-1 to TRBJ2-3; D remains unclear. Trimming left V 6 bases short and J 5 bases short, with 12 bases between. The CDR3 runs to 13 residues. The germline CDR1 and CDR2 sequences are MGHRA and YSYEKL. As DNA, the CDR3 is TGCGCCAGCAGACCTGAGTCTATAGATACGCAGTATTTT. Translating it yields CASRPESIDTQYF.

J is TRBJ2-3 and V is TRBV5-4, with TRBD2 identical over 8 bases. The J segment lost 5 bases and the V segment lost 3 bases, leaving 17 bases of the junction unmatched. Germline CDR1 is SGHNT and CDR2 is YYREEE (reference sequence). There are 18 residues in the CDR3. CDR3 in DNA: TGTGCCAGCAGCTCTTCCGCGAGCGGGAGAGTCGGAGGAGATACGCAGTATTTT. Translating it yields CASSSSASGRVGGDTQYF.

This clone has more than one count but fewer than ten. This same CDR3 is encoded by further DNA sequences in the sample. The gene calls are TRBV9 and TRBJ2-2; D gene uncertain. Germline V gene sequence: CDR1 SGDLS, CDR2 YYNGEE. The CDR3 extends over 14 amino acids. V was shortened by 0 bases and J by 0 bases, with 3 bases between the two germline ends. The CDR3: CASSVVSNTGELFF. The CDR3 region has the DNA TGTGCCAGCAGCGTAGTTTCGAACACCGGGGAGCTGTTTTTT.